The clone carrying this TCR beta chain has ten or more counts. In TCRdb, the RT-PCR reads were re-called with MiXCR into one record per CDR3 protein. The sample yields more than 600,000 distinct CDR3 sequences, approximately 14% seen once. Between the trimmed V and J ends, which lost 4 bases and 5 bases, there was a span of 8 bases. There are 12 residues in the CDR3. The germline CDR1 and CDR2 sequences are MGHRA and YSYEKL. Sequencing was done on a sample of memory CD4+ T cells from blood. The clonotype comes from a female donor in good health, serving as a healthy control. The chain is built from TRBV4-1 and TRBJ1-1; D unresolved. The CDR3 DNA reads TGCGCCAGCAGCCGACCTGGGACTGAAGCTTTCTTT. Protein product: CASSRPGTEAFF.